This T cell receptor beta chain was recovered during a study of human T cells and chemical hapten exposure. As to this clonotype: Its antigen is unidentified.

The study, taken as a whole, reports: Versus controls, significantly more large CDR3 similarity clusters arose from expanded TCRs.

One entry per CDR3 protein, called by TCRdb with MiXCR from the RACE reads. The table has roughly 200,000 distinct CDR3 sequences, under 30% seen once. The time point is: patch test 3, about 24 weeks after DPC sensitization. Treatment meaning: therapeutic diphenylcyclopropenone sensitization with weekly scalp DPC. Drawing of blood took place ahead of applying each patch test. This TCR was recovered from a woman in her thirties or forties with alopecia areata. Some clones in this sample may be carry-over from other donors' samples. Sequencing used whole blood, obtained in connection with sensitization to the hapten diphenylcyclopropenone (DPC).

This CDR3 is CASSLARQGQEQYF. The CDR3 coding sequence is TGCGCCAGCAGCTTGGCCCGGCAGGGGCAAGAGCAGTACTTC. The rearrangement links TRBV5-1 to TRBJ2-7, with D tentatively TRBD1 (6 bases). Germline CDR1 is SGHRS and CDR2 is YFSETQ. V was clipped by 0 bases and J by 7 bases, with 14 bases between them. The CDR3 runs to 14 residues.